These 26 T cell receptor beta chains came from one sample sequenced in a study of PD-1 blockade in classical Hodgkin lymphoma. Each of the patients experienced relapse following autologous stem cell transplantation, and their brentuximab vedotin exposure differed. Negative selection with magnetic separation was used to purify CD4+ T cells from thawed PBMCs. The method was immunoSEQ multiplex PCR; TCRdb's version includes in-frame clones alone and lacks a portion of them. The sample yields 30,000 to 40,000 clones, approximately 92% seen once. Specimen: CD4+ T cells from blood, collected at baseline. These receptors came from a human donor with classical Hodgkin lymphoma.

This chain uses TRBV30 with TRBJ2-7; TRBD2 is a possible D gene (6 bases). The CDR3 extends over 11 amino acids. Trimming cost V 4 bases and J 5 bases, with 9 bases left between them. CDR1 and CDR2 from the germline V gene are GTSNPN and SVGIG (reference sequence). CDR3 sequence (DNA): TGTGCCTGGATTCGGGGGAACGAGCAGTACTTC. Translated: CAWIRGNEQYF.

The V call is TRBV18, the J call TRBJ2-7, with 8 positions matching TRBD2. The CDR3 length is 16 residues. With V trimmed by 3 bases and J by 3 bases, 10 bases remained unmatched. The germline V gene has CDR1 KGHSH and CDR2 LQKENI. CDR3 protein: CASSPDSSGSFYEQYF. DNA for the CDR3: TGTGCCAGCTCACCTGATTCCAGCGGGAGCTTCTACGAGCAGTACTTC.

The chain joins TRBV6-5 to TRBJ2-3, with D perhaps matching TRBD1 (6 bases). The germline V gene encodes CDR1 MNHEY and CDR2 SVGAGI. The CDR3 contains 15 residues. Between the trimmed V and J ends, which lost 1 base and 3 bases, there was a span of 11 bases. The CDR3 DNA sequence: TGTGCCAGCAGTTACTTGGGGGCGAGGACAGATACGCAGTATTTT. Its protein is CASSYLGARTDTQYF.

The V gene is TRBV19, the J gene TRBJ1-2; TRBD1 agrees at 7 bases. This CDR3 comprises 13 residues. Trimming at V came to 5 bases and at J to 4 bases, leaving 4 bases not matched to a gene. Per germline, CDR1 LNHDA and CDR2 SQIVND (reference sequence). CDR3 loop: CASSRQGVYGYTF. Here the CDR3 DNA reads TGTGCCAGTAGTCGCCAGGGGGTCTATGGCTACACCTTC.

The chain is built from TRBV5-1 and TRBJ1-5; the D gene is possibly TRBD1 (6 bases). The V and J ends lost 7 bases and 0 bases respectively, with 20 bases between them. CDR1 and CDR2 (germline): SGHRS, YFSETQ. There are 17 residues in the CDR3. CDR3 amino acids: CASPSGAGEGSNQPQHF. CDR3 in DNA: TGCGCCAGCCCATCGGGGGCGGGGGAGGGTAGCAATCAGCCCCAGCATTTT.

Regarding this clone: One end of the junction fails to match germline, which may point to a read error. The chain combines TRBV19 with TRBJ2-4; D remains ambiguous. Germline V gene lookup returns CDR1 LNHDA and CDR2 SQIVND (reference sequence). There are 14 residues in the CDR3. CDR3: CASSIRGSTGPEVF. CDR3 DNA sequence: TGTGCCAGTAGTATCAGAGGTTCCACCGGGCCCGAGGTCTTC. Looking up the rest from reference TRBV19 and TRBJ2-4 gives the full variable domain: DGGITQSPKYLFRKEGQNVTLSCEQNLNHDAMYWYRQDPGQGLRLIYYSQIVNDFQKGDIAEGYSVSREKKESFPLTVTSAQKNPTAFYLCASSIRGSTGPEVFGAGTRLSVL.

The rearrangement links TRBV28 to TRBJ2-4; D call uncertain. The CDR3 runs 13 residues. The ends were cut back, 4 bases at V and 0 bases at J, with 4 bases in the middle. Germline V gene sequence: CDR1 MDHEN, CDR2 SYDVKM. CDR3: CASSSLAKNIQYF. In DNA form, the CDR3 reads TGTGCCAGCAGTTCCCTAGCCAAAAACATTCAGTACTTC.

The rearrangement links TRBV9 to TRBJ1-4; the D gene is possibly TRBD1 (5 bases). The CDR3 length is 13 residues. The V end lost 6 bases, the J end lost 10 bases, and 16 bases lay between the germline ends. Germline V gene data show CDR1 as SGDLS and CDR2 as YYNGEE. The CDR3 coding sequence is TGTGCCAGCACGCCAGGGCATTTGGGAAAACTGTTTTTT. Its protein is CASTPGHLGKLFF.

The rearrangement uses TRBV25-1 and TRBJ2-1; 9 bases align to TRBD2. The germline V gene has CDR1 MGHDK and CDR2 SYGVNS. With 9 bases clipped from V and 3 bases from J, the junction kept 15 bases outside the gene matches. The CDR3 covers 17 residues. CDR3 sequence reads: CASKGLAGRADYNEQFF. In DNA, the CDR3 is TGTGCCAGTAAGGGGCTAGCGGGACGGGCCGACTACAATGAGCAGTTCTTC.

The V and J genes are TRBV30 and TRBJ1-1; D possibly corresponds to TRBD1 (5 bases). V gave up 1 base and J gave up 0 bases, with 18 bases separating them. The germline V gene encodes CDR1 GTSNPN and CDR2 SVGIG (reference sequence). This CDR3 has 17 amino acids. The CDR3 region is CAWSDDIPGGMNTEAFF. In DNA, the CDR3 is TGTGCCTGGAGTGATGACATTCCTGGGGGAATGAACACTGAAGCTTTCTTT.

The CDR3 loop reads CASSLVTQANEKLFF. The CDR3 DNA follows: TGCGCCAGCAGCTTGGTAACACAGGCCAATGAAAAACTGTTTTTT. J is TRBJ1-4 and V is TRBV5-1; a weak D match, TRBD1 (5 bases). The CDR3 has 15 residues. V lost 0 bases and J 5 bases, leaving 11 bases between the germline ends. Germline CDR1 is SGHRS and CDR2 is YFSETQ.

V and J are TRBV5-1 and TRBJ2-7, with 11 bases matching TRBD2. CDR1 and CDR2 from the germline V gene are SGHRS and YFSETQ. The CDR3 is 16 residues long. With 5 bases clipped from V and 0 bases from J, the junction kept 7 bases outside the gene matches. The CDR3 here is CASRVGLAASSYEQYF. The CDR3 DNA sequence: TGCGCCAGCAGGGTGGGACTAGCGGCCAGCTCCTACGAGCAGTACTTC.

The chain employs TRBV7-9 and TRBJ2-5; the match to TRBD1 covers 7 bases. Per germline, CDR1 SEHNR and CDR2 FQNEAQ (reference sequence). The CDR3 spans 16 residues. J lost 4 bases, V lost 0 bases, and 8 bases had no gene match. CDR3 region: CASSLAQQGRRETQYF. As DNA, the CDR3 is TGTGCCAGCAGCTTAGCGCAACAGGGGCGGCGAGAGACCCAGTACTTC.

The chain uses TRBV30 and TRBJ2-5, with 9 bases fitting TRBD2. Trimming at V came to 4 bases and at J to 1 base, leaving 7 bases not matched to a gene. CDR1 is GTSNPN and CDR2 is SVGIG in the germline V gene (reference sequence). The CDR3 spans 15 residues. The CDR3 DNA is TGTGCCTGGACTATTAGCGGGAGTGTCCAAGAGACCCAGTACTTC. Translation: CAWTISGSVQETQYF.

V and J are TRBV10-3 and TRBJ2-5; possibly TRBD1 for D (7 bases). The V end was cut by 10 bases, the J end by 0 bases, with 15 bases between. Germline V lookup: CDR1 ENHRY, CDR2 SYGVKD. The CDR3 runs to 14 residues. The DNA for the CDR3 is TGTGCCACAAAGGGCGGGACAGACCAAGAGACCCAGTACTTC. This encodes CATKGGTDQETQYF.

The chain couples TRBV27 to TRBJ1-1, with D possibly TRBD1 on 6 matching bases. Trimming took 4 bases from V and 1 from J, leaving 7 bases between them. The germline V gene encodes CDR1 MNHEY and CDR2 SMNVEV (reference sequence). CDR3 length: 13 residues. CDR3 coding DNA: TGTGCCAGCAGTTGGGGACAGAACACTGAAGCTTTCTTT. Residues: CASSWGQNTEAFF.

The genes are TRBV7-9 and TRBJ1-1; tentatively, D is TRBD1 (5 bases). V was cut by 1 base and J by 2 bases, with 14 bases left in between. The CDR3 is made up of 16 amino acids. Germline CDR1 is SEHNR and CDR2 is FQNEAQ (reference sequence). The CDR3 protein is CASSLDSGRGNTEAFF. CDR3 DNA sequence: TGTGCCAGCAGCTTAGATTCTGGGAGGGGAAACACTGAAGCTTTCTTT.

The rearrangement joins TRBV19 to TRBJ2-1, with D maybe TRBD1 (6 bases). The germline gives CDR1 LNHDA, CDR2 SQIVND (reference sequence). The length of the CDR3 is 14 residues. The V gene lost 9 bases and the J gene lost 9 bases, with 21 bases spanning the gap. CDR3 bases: TGTGCCAGCCAATTTCACAGGGAGTGGGGTGAGCAGTTCTTC. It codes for CASQFHREWGEQFF.

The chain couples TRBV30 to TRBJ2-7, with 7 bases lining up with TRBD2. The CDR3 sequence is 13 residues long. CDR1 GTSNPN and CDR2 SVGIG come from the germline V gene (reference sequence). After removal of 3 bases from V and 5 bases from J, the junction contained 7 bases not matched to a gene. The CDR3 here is CAWRITSAHEQYF. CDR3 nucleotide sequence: TGTGCCTGGAGAATCACTAGCGCCCACGAGCAGTACTTC.

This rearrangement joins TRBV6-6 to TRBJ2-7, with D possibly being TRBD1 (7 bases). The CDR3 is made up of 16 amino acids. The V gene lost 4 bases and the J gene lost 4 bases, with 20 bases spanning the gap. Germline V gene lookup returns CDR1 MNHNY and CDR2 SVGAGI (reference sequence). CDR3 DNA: TGTGCCAGCAGTTCGCGGAGGGGGCGAGGGGCTTACGAGCAGTACTTC. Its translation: CASSSRRGRGAYEQYF.

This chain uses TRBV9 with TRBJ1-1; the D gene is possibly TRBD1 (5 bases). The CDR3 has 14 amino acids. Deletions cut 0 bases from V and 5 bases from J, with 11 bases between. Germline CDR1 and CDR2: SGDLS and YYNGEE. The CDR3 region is CASSVGVGGTEAFF. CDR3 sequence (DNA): TGTGCCAGCAGCGTAGGGGTGGGGGGAACTGAAGCTTTCTTT.

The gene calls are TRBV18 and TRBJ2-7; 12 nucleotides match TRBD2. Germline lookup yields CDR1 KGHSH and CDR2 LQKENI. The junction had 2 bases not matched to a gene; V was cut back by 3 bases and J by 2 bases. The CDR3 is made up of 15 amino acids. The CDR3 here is CASSPRLAGAYEQYF. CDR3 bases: TGTGCCAGCTCACCTAGACTAGCGGGAGCCTACGAGCAGTACTTC.

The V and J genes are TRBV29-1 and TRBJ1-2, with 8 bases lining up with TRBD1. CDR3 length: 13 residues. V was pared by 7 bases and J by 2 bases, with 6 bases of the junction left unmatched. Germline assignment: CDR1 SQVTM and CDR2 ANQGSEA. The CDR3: CSGGQGDNYGYTF. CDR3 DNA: TGCAGCGGTGGACAGGGAGACAACTATGGCTACACCTTC.

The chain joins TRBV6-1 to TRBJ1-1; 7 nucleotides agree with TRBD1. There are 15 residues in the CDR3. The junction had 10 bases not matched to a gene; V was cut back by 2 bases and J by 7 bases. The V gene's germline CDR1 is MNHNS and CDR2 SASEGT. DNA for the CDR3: TGTGCCAGCAGTGAATGGGGCAGGGGGAACGTTGAAGCTTTCTTT. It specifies CASSEWGRGNVEAFF.

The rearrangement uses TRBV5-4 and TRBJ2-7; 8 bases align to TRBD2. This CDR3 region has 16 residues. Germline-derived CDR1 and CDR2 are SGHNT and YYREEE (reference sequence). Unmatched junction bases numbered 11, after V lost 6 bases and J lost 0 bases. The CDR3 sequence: CASNQDLAGLSYEQYF. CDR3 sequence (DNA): TGTGCCAGCAACCAAGACCTAGCGGGCCTCTCCTACGAGCAGTACTTC.

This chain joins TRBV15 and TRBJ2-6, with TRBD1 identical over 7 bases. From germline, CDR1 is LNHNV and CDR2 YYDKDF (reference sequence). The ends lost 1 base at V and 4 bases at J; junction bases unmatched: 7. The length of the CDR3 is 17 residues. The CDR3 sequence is CATSRVSGTAGANVLTF. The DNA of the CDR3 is TGTGCCACCAGCAGAGTATCTGGGACAGCAGGGGCCAACGTCCTGACTTTC.